The entry below describes one TCR beta chain. With 4 bases clipped from V and 6 bases from J, the junction kept 12 bases outside the gene matches. There are 16 residues in the CDR3. Looked up from germline, CDR1 is DFQATT and CDR2 is SNEGSKA (reference sequence). Researchers tagged individual cDNA molecules with unique molecular identifiers. TCRdb analysed the 5' RACE reads with MiXCR anew, one entry per CDR3 protein. The sample carries 80,000 to 100,000 distinct CDR3 sequences, roughly an eighth recorded once. This specimen belongs to a study of early T cells in non-severe SARS-CoV-2 infection. This receptor was obtained from an adult who was a healthcare worker with PCR-confirmed SARS-CoV-2 infection or an uninfected control (not recorded which). The sample was whole blood. The rearrangement links TRBV20-1 to TRBJ2-3, with TRBD2 matching over 11 bases. The CDR3 protein is CSANHLSGRAGDTQYF. In DNA form, the CDR3 reads TGCAGTGCTAATCACCTTAGCGGGAGGGCCGGGGATACGCAGTATTTT.